Listed below are T cell receptor beta chains from one sample, sequenced in a study of human T cells and chemical hapten exposure. TCRdb fed the RACE reads into MiXCR, producing one record per CDR3 protein. The sample holds about 120,000 distinct CDR3 sequences, about 14% seen once. The sample in question was whole blood, obtained in connection with sensitization to the hapten diphenylcyclopropenone (DPC). The receptors originated from a woman in her late teens or twenties with alopecia areata. Some clones in this sample may be carry-over from other donors' samples. CDR3s include the opening cysteine and the closing phenylalanine or tryptophan. A D gene is named only where the DNA matches it firmly. Not all rows give a size; the values are once, few, many and, for expanded clones, a class.

clone size,V gene,D gene,CDR3 length,J gene,CDR3 protein,CDR3 DNA
many,TRBV18,NA,13,TRBJ1-2,CASSPAAFTLYTF,TGTGCCAGCTCACCGGCAGCATTCACTCTCTACACCTTC
many,TRBV7-2,NA,14,TRBJ2-1,CASSPTSLNLEQFF,TGTGCCAGCAGCCCAACCAGCCTGAACCTTGAGCAGTTCTTC
NA,TRBV7-9,NA,15,TRBJ1-6,CASSSNDGFNSPLHF,TGTGCCAGCAGCTCAAATGACGGATTTAATTCACCCCTCCACTTT
NA,TRBV5-1,NA,15,TRBJ1-5,CASSLDGAGNQPQHF,TGCGCCAGCAGCTTGGATGGGGCAGGCAATCAGCCCCAGCATTTT
many,TRBV7-2,NA,13,TRBJ1-2,CASSLVASYGYTF,TGTGCCAGCAGCTTAGTTGCCAGCTATGGCTACACCTTC
many,TRBV28,NA,15,TRBJ1-5,CASSWGGTHNQPQHF,TGTGCCAGCAGCTGGGGGGGGACCCACAATCAGCCCCAGCATTTT
NA,TRBV9,NA,15,TRBJ1-5,CASSVGISPSQPQHF,TGTGCCAGCAGCGTAGGGATATCCCCCAGTCAGCCCCAGCATTTT
NA,TRBV25-1,NA,15,TRBJ2-3,CASSDASALADTQYF,TGTGCCAGCAGTGACGCCTCCGCGTTGGCAGATACGCAGTATTTT
NA,TRBV5-4,NA,15,TRBJ1-1,CASSLERIRGTEAFF,TGTGCCAGCAGCTTGGAGCGGATCCGGGGCACTGAAGCTTTCTTT
NA,TRBV28,TRBD1,16,TRBJ2-7,CASSLTGTGGSYEQYF,TGTGCCAGCAGTCTCACCGGGACAGGGGGCTCCTACGAGCAGTACTTC
few,TRBV18,TRBD1,16,TRBJ2-4,CASSPQGAGAKNIQYF,TGTGCCAGCTCACCCCAGGGGGCGGGAGCCAAAAACATTCAGTACTTC
NA,TRBV9,NA,15,TRBJ2-5,CASSVAASRQETQYF,TGTGCCAGCAGCGTAGCGGCTAGCAGACAAGAGACCCAGTACTTC
few,TRBV28,NA,17,TRBJ1-6,CASSLIEGGSYNSPLHF,TGTGCCAGCAGTTTAATAGAGGGGGGCTCCTATAATTCACCCCTCCACTTT
few,TRBV27,NA,14,TRBJ1-1,CASSFGRKSTEAFF,TGTGCCAGCAGTTTTGGTCGTAAGAGCACTGAAGCTTTCTTT
NA,TRBV25-1,TRBD1,16,TRBJ1-2,CASSHPGGGRSYGYTF,TGTGCCAGCAGTCACCCAGGGGGCGGCCGGAGCTATGGCTACACCTTC
few,TRBV27,NA,14,TRBJ2-3,CASSLRDYTDTQYF,TGTGCCAGCAGTTTACGGGATTACACAGATACGCAGTATTTT
few,TRBV11-2,TRBD2,15,TRBJ2-2,CASSHGGTRTGELFF,TGTGCCAGCAGCCACGGGGGGACCAGGACCGGGGAGCTGTTTTTT
once,TRBV7-9,NA,11,TRBJ2-7,CASTATYEQYF,TGTGCCAGCACGGCTACCTACGAGCAGTACTTC
few,TRBV28,NA,13,TRBJ2-7,CASSSPSGWEQYF,TGTGCCAGCAGTTCCCCCTCGGGGTGGGAGCAGTACTTC
NA,TRBV7-2,NA,14,TRBJ1-1,CASSYTGRNTEAFF,TGTGCCAGCAGCTATACAGGGCGTAACACTGAAGCTTTCTTT
NA,TRBV20-1,TRBD1,16,TRBJ1-6,CSARVGGDRRNSPLHF,TGCAGTGCTAGAGTGGGGGGGGACAGAAGGAATTCACCCCTCCACTTT
NA,TRBV29-1,NA,14,TRBJ1-1,CSSQRGAWNTEAFF,TGCAGCAGCCAGCGGGGGGCTTGGAACACTGAAGCTTTCTTT
many,TRBV6-1,NA,14,TRBJ2-5,CASSGQPFQETQYF,TGTGCCAGCAGCGGACAGCCCTTCCAAGAGACCCAGTACTTC
few,TRBV29-1,NA,8,TRBJ1-1,CSVPWGDF,TGCAGCGTTCCGTGGGGGGACTTT
NA,TRBV11-2,TRBD1,14,TRBJ1-1,CASSFGQGGGEAFF,TGTGCCAGCAGCTTTGGACAGGGCGGTGGCGAAGCTTTCTTT
many,TRBV7-6,TRBD1,13,TRBJ1-2,CASSLTGGDGYTF,TGTGCCAGCAGCTTAACAGGGGGCGATGGCTACACCTTC
few,TRBV13,NA,13,TRBJ1-5,CASSRGAHQPQHF,TGTGCCAGCAGCCGGGGGGCTCATCAGCCCCAGCATTTT
NA,TRBV12-3/TRBV12-4,NA,11,TRBJ1-3,CASWWVDTIYF,TGTGCCAGCTGGTGGGTGGACACCATATATTTT
NA,TRBV5-5,NA,16,TRBJ2-2,CASSLGAGPPGGELFF,TGTGCCAGCAGCTTGGGGGCCGGGCCACCGGGCGGGGAGCTGTTTTTT
few,TRBV11-1,NA,14,TRBJ1-2,CASSLATEDYGYTF,TGTGCCAGCAGCTTAGCGACAGAAGACTATGGCTACACCTTC
few,TRBV2,NA,16,TRBJ2-3,CASSEFEGSSTDTQYF,TGTGCCAGCAGTGAGTTCGAGGGGTCTAGCACAGATACGCAGTATTTT
NA,TRBV6-1,TRBD1,13,TRBJ2-7,CASCRDRVYEQYF,TGTGCCAGCTGCCGGGACAGGGTCTACGAGCAGTACTTC
many,TRBV5-4,NA,15,TRBJ2-3,CASSLWMNSTDTQYF,TGTGCCAGCAGCTTGTGGATGAATAGCACAGATACGCAGTATTTT
few,TRBV10-3,NA,11,TRBJ2-7,CAISEYYEQYF,TGTGCCATCAGTGAGTACTACGAGCAGTACTTC
NA,TRBV7-9,NA,13,TRBJ2-3,CASSPQGSDTQYF,TGTGCCAGCAGCCCGCAGGGGTCAGATACGCAGTATTTT
NA,TRBV5-5,NA,14,TRBJ2-7,CASSRPGGSYEQYF,TGTGCCAGCAGCAGGCCTGGGGGTTCCTACGAGCAGTACTTC
NA,TRBV7-2,NA,15,TRBJ1-5,CASSFEGISNQPQHF,TGTGCCAGCAGCTTTGAGGGGATTAGCAATCAGCCCCAGCATTTT
many,TRBV4-3,NA,15,TRBJ2-5,CASSPPFGCQETQYF,TGCGCCAGCAGCCCCCCATTCGGATGTCAAGAGACCCAGTACTTC
few,TRBV7-2,NA,15,TRBJ2-7,CASSSPGTRTYEQYF,TGTGCCAGCAGCTCCCCCGGTACTAGAACCTACGAGCAGTACTTC
many,TRBV28,TRBD2,14,TRBJ2-7,CASTRTRGSYEQYF,TGTGCCAGCACTAGGACTAGGGGCTCCTACGAGCAGTACTTC
many,TRBV29-1,TRBD1,12,TRBJ2-7,CSVEDRSYEQYF,TGCAGCGTCGAGGACAGGAGCTACGAGCAGTACTTC
few,TRBV5-4,NA,12,TRBJ2-2,CASSRYTGELFF,TGTGCCAGCAGCCGTTACACCGGGGAGCTGTTTTTT
NA,TRBV3-2,NA,15,TRBJ2-7,CASSLIPGQDLEQYF,TGTGCCAGCAGCCTCATACCGGGACAGGACCTCGAGCAGTACTTC
NA,TRBV20-1,NA,12,TRBJ2-3,CSAVGLTDTQYF,TGCAGTGCTGTGGGACTGACAGATACGCAGTATTTT
few,TRBV3-1,NA,16,TRBJ2-3,CASSQVSDPSTDTQYF,TGTGCCAGCAGCCAAGTCTCTGACCCTAGCACAGATACGCAGTATTTT
many,TRBV29-1,TRBD1,14,TRBJ1-5,CSVTTGGKGQPQHF,TGCAGCGTTACGACAGGGGGGAAAGGTCAGCCCCAGCATTTT
many,TRBV18,NA,12,TRBJ2-5,CASSPSRETQYF,TGTGCCAGCTCACCAAGCAGAGAGACCCAGTACTTC
many,TRBV19,NA,15,TRBJ2-1,CASSIGGQPYNEQFF,TGTGCCAGTAGTATAGGTGGGCAACCTTACAATGAGCAGTTCTTC
NA,TRBV7-2,NA,16,TRBJ2-3,CASSYGGARNTDTQYF,TGTGCCAGCAGTTATGGGGGGGCCAGAAACACAGATACGCAGTATTTT
few,TRBV20-1,TRBD2,16,TRBJ2-3,CSATVASGGYTDTQYF,TGCAGTGCTACCGTGGCTAGCGGGGGTTACACAGATACGCAGTATTTT
few,TRBV19,NA,15,TRBJ1-6,CASSIAGEYNSPLHF,TGTGCCAGTAGTATTGCGGGCGAATATAATTCACCCCTCCACTTT
many,TRBV29-1,TRBD2,16,TRBJ2-7,CSGPGLAGGPGYEQYF,TGCAGCGGTCCGGGACTAGCGGGGGGCCCGGGCTACGAGCAGTACTTC
NA,TRBV29-1,TRBD2,14,TRBJ2-3,CSVATSGSADTQYF,TGCAGCGTCGCGACTAGCGGATCCGCAGATACGCAGTATTTT
few,TRBV6-2/TRBV6-3,NA,15,TRBJ1-5,CASSYQGRWLEPQHF,TGTGCCAGCAGTTACCAGGGACGGTGGTTGGAGCCCCAGCATTTT
few,TRBV6-5,TRBD1,14,TRBJ1-1,CASSYGTGNTEAFF,TGTGCCAGCAGTTACGGGACAGGGAACACTGAAGCTTTCTTT
many,TRBV10-3,TRBD1,16,TRBJ2-3,CAISPMTGGQADTQYF,TGTGCCATCAGTCCGATGACAGGGGGCCAGGCAGATACGCAGTATTTT
NA,TRBV29-1,NA,12,TRBJ1-1,CSVDRIGTEAFF,TGCAGCGTTGATAGAATCGGCACTGAAGCTTTCTTT
few,TRBV6-5,TRBD1,17,TRBJ2-1,CASSYAGTDRGRNEQFF,TGTGCCAGCAGTTACGCGGGCACTGACAGGGGGCGAAATGAGCAGTTCTTC
few,TRBV29-1,NA,16,TRBJ1-5,CSVRARDPQQDQPQHF,TGCAGCGTTAGGGCCCGGGACCCTCAACAGGATCAGCCCCAGCATTTT